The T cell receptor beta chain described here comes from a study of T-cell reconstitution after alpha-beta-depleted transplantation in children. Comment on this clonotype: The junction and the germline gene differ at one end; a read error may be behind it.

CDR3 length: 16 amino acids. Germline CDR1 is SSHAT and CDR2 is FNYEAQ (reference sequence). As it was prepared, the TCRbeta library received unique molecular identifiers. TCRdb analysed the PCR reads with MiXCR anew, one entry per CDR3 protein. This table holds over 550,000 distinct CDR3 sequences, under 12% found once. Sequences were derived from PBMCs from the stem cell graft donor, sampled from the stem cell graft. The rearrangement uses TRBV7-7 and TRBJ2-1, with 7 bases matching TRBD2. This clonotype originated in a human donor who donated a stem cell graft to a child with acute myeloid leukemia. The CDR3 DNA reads TGTGCTAGCAGCTTAGAGCTAGCGGTTCCCTACAATGAGCAGTTCTTC. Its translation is CASSLELAVPYNEQFF.